The 27 T cell receptor beta chains in this list originate from one sample, sequenced in a study of identical twins (dated by TCRdb to the mid-2010s). Library preparation was by 5' RACE. The sequencer listed for this sample is Illumina HiSeq 2000. The public reads were reprocessed in TCRdb via fastp at Q25 and MiXCR, keeping in-frame beta chains. Identical CDR3 protein sequences are pooled into one entry, listed with their most common genes and DNA. The sample table contains hundreds of thousands of distinct CDR3 sequences; only one count was recorded for 10% to 15% of them. Of the sample, around 1.5% is held by the ten largest clones. The same sample was also used in a study of yellow fever vaccine responses in identical twins.

The sequencing input was PBMCs. The receptor set was obtained from a woman between 18 and 29 years old in good health.

In this sample, this clonotype turned up a few times. The rearrangement uses TRBV12-3 or TRBV12-4 and TRBJ2-5, with 7 bases fitting TRBD2. Losses at the gene ends were 5 bases for V and 2 bases for J; bases not matched to a gene: 8. The CDR3 is 15 amino acids. The DNA for the CDR3 is TGTGCCAGCAGTCACTCTAGCGGCCGTCAAGAGACCCAGTACTTC. Translating gives CASSHSSGRQETQYF.

This clonotype was seen a handful of times. V usage is TRBV27 and J usage is TRBJ2-1; TRBD2 agrees at 11 bases. The V and J ends lost 6 bases and 8 bases, in that order; junction bases with no gene match: 6. Germline V CDR1 and CDR2: MNHEY, SMNVEV (reference sequence). This CDR3 is 14 amino acids long. The CDR3 loop is CASRFSGRVYEQFF. The CDR3 DNA reads TGTGCCAGCAGATTTAGCGGGAGGGTGTATGAGCAGTTCTTC.

DNA for the CDR3: TGTGCCAGCAAACAACAGCGGAACACTGAAGCTTTCTTT. The encoded protein is CASKQQRNTEAFF. V and J are TRBV6-1 and TRBJ1-1; D not certain. Germline values: CDR1 MNHNS, CDR2 SASEGT. CDR3 length: 13 amino acids. The V gene lost 7 bases and the J gene lost 1 base, with 10 bases spanning the gap.

This chain connects TRBV5-1 to TRBJ2-1; the match to TRBD2 covers 9 bases. The CDR3 totals 16 residues. Germline assignment: CDR1 SGHRS and CDR2 YFSETQ. V lost 0 bases and J lost 4; bases outside the gene matches: 5. The DNA of the CDR3 is TGCGCCAGCAGCTTGGTAGCGGGAGTAGGTTACAATGAGCAGTTCTTC. Its protein product is CASSLVAGVGYNEQFF.

The chain links TRBV18 to TRBJ2-1; 14 bases map to TRBD2. The germline V gene has CDR1 KGHSH and CDR2 LQKENI. Germline trimming cut 3 bases from V and 7 bases from J; bases unmatched to any gene: 11. There are 18 residues in the CDR3. In DNA form, the CDR3 reads TGTGCCAGCTCACCCGCCCAACCGGGACTAGCGGGGGCAAATGAGCAGTTCTTC. It translates to CASSPAQPGLAGANEQFF.

This clonotype was observed a handful of times. This chain links TRBV20-1 with TRBJ2-7; the D gene is possibly TRBD2 (5 bases). The V end lost 2 bases, the J end lost 1 base, and 9 bases lay between the germline ends. CDR1 is DFQATT and CDR2 is SNEGSKA in the germline V gene (reference sequence). The CDR3 totals 13 residues. The CDR3 coding sequence is TGCAGTGCTAGATCCGGGAATTCCTACGAGCAGTACTTC. It translates to CSARSGNSYEQYF.

The chain couples TRBV12-3 or TRBV12-4 to TRBJ1-3, with no clear D. The CDR3 is 14 amino acids. The V and J ends lost 3 bases and 0 bases respectively, with 6 bases between them. The DNA for the CDR3 is TGTGCCAGCAGTTTTATGCGCTCTGGAAACACCATATATTTT. Translation: CASSFMRSGNTIYF.

The table lists this clonotype with many counts. This chain connects TRBV20-1 to TRBJ2-7; TRBD2 agrees at 12 bases. This CDR3 comprises 17 residues. Germline V lookup: CDR1 DFQATT, CDR2 SNEGSKA (reference sequence). After removal of 5 bases from V and 0 bases from J, the junction contained 11 bases not matched to a gene. The CDR3 loop is CSASKGLAGVSSYEQYV. CDR3 coding DNA: TGCAGTGCTTCGAAGGGACTAGCGGGCGTAAGCTCCTACGAGCAGTACGTC.

This clonotype was seen a handful of times. The chain uses TRBV3-1 and TRBJ2-1, with 9 bases aligning to TRBD1. Per the germline V gene, CDR1 is LGHDT and CDR2 is YNNKEL (reference sequence). CDR3 length: 14 amino acids. V gave up 5 bases and J gave up 9 bases; unmatched junction bases: 8. The CDR3 DNA is TGTGCCAGCAGCTCATGGACAGGGGAAGGTGAGCAGTTCTTC. Protein: CASSSWTGEGEQFF.

This clonotype was seen a single time. The chain carries TRBV10-3 and TRBJ2-1; no definite D call. The CDR3 runs 14 residues. CDR1 is ENHRY and CDR2 is SYGVKD in the germline V gene. Trimming removed 7 bases from V and 0 bases from J, with 10 bases in between. CDR3 sequence (DNA): TGTGCCATCACGACCCTGAACTCCTACAATGAGCAGTTCTTC. This gives the protein CAITTLNSYNEQFF.

This clonotype showed up just a few times. CDR3 region: CASSLGAGGEQYF. For the CDR3, the DNA is TGTGCCAGCAGCTTAGGGGCCGGGGGCGAGCAGTACTTC. The genes are TRBV11-2 and TRBJ2-7; D might be TRBD2 (6 bases). Germline assignment: CDR1 SGHAT and CDR2 FQNNGV. V lost 1 base, J lost 6 bases, and 10 bases lay in between. The CDR3 totals 13 residues.

This clonotype came up many times. The chain carries TRBV7-9 and TRBJ1-6, with a possible D match to TRBD1 (5 bases). The CDR3 is 14 amino acids. V lost 3 bases, J lost 6 bases, and 9 bases lay in between. The V gene's germline CDR1 is SEHNR and CDR2 FQNEAQ (reference sequence). The CDR3 region is CASSFLQGNSPLHF. CDR3 in DNA: TGTGCCAGCAGCTTTCTCCAGGGTAATTCACCCCTCCACTTT.

This clonotype was observed a handful of times. CDR3 protein: CSASDSFSEQPQHF. In DNA form, the CDR3 reads TGCAGTGCTAGTGACAGTTTCTCTGAACAGCCCCAGCATTTT. The gene calls are TRBV20-1 and TRBJ1-5; TRBD1 might be the D (5 bases). V dropped 3 bases and J dropped 7 bases, with 16 bases sitting between them. CDR3 size: 14 residues. Looked up from germline, CDR1 is DFQATT and CDR2 is SNEGSKA (reference sequence).

The chain joins TRBV5-1 to TRBJ2-7; 8 bases are shared with TRBD1. V shed 3 bases, J shed 0 bases, and the junction held 8 bases outside the gene matches. The germline V gene has CDR1 SGHRS and CDR2 YFSETQ. The CDR3 loop spans 16 amino acids. The CDR3 loop reads CASSCPRGQFSYEQYV. CDR3 in DNA: TGCGCCAGCAGCTGCCCCAGGGGGCAATTCTCCTACGAGCAGTACGTC.

This clonotype was seen many times. V usage is TRBV28 and J usage is TRBJ1-2; D perhaps matches TRBD1 (6 bases). The CDR3 length is 12 residues. The V gene's germline CDR1 is MDHEN and CDR2 SYDVKM. Deletions cut 10 bases from V and 2 bases from J, with 11 bases between. CDR3 sequence reads: CATLTGNYGYTF. DNA for the CDR3: TGTGCCACCCTAACAGGGAACTATGGCTACACCTTC.

The chain combines TRBV6-5 with TRBJ1-2; 7 positions match TRBD1. This CDR3 contains 15 residues. The germline V gene has CDR1 MNHEY and CDR2 SVGAGI. V shed 2 bases and J 3 bases; nucleotides not matched to a gene: 6. CDR3 in amino acids: CASSYGTAAYYGYTF. Written as DNA, the CDR3 is TGTGCCAGCAGTTACGGGACAGCGGCTTACTATGGCTACACCTTC.

This chain links TRBV6-5 with TRBJ2-2; 8 bases are shared with TRBD1. Trimming cost V 0 bases and J 6 bases; bases outside gene matches: 9. There are 17 residues in the CDR3. Germline CDR1 reads MNHEY; CDR2 reads SVGAGI. The CDR3 nucleotides are TGTGCCAGCAGTTACTCATCGCCAGGGGGCCTGGCCGGGGAGCTGTTTTTT. As protein: CASSYSSPGGLAGELFF.

This rearrangement joins TRBV7-8 to TRBJ2-3; D is uncertain. Trimming cost V 10 bases and J 3 bases, with 11 bases left between them. This CDR3 is built from 12 residues. Per the germline V gene, CDR1 is SGHVS and CDR2 is FQNEAQ. The CDR3 reads CATTGYTDTQYF. The CDR3 nucleotides read TGTGCCACTACGGGCTATACAGATACGCAGTATTTT.

This clonotype has more than one count but fewer than ten. This chain uses TRBV5-1 with TRBJ2-6; possible D gene TRBD2, 6 bases. The CDR3 sequence is 16 residues long. Trimming took 0 bases from V and 4 from J, leaving 11 bases between them. The germline V gene has CDR1 SGHRS and CDR2 YFSETQ. As DNA, the CDR3 is TGCGCCAGCAGCTTGGCCGGGGGTACAGGGGCCAACGTCCTGACTTTC. This encodes CASSLAGGTGANVLTF. The whole variable domain, filled in from reference TRBV5-1 and TRBJ2-6, reads KAGVTQTPRYLIKTRGQQVTLSCSPISGHRSVSWYQQTPGQGLQFLFEYFSETQRNKGNFPGRFSGRQFSNSRSEMNVSTLELGDSALYLCASSLAGGTGANVLTFGAGSRLTVL.

This clonotype has ten or more counts. The chain employs TRBV20-1 and TRBJ1-6; D gene uncertain. Trimming removed 0 bases from V and 2 bases from J, with 11 bases in between. The CDR3 extends over 16 amino acids. Germline V gene lookup returns CDR1 DFQATT and CDR2 SNEGSKA (reference sequence). Written as DNA, the CDR3 is TGCAGTGCTAGAGACAGGTCCAGCACCTATAATTCACCCCTCCACTTT. It codes for CSARDRSSTYNSPLHF.

This clonotype was seen only a few times. The CDR3 sequence is CASSPPEYNEQFF. CDR3 coding DNA: TGTGCCAGCAGCCCCCCGGAGTACAATGAGCAGTTCTTC. This chain links TRBV7-8 with TRBJ2-1; no definite D call. The length of the CDR3 is 13 residues. Germline-derived CDR1 and CDR2 are SGHVS and FQNEAQ. Between the trimmed V and J ends, which lost 5 bases and 4 bases, there was a span of 9 bases.

This clonotype was detected ten times or more. The chain employs TRBV4-1 and TRBJ2-1, with 7 bases identical to TRBD2. The V gene end was trimmed by 4 bases and the J gene end by 5 bases; junction bases not matched to a gene: 2. From germline, CDR1 is MGHRA and CDR2 YSYEKL. This CDR3 contains 13 residues. The CDR3 nucleotides read TGCGCCAGCAGCCCGCTAGCGGACAATGAGCAGTTCTTC. Translation: CASSPLADNEQFF.

This clonotype appeared a few times. The chain combines TRBV5-4 with TRBJ2-3; 11 bases align to TRBD2. Germline CDR1 reads SGHNT; CDR2 reads YYREEE (reference sequence). The CDR3 extends over 20 amino acids. The ends lost 5 bases at V and 6 bases at J; junction bases unmatched: 23. Here the CDR3 reads CASSLPSYSRLAGPADTQYF. The CDR3 nucleotides are TGTGCCAGCAGTTTACCGAGTTATAGTAGACTAGCGGGACCGGCGGATACGCAGTATTTT.

A few counts support this clonotype. As DNA, the CDR3 is TGTGCCAGCAGTTTATTGGGGACCCTCCTTAACTATGGCTACACCTTC. Its protein is CASSLLGTLLNYGYTF. V and J are TRBV12-3 or TRBV12-4 and TRBJ1-2; TRBD1 might be the D (5 bases). The V and J ends lost 2 bases and 1 base respectively, with 14 bases between them. The CDR3 runs to 16 residues.

This clonotype showed up many times. This sequence joins TRBV24-1 and TRBJ1-5; D unclear. Germline V gene lookup returns CDR1 KGHDR and CDR2 SFDVKD. With 3 bases removed from V and 2 bases from J, the gap between germline ends came to 4 bases. The CDR3 extends over 13 amino acids. CDR3 DNA: TGTGCCACCAGTGATATTGGCAATCAGCCCCAGCATTTT. It yields the protein CATSDIGNQPQHF.

This clonotype was counted a few times. The chain recombines TRBV24-1 with TRBJ2-1, with unresolved D. CDR1 and CDR2 (germline): KGHDR, SFDVKD. The ends were cut back, 6 bases at V and 1 base at J, with 18 bases in the middle. This CDR3 is built from 17 residues. In DNA form, the CDR3 reads TGTGCCACCAGTCTCTCCCGTGGACCGCATTCCTACAATGAGCAGTTCTTC. It is translated as CATSLSRGPHSYNEQFF.

This clonotype was detected ten times or more. The genes are TRBV5-1 and TRBJ1-1; D is perhaps TRBD1 (6 bases). This CDR3 region has 14 residues. The ends were cut back, 5 bases at V and 0 bases at J, with 11 bases in the middle. Germline CDR1 reads SGHRS; CDR2 reads YFSETQ. The CDR3 spells CASREGGMNTEAFF. The DNA for the CDR3 is TGCGCCAGCAGGGAGGGGGGGATGAACACTGAAGCTTTCTTT.